One sample yielded the 25 T cell receptor beta chains listed below, sequenced in a study of blood T cells in healthy people across ages. Primers used in a second PCR of roughly 6 to 11 cycles were a sample-barcoded 5' primer and a J-beta primer mix. MiXCR was run by TCRdb on the 5' RACE reads, yielding one entry per CDR3 protein. The profile shows about 1,500,000 distinct CDR3 sequences, roughly 30% of them singletons. The sample was blood. Every receptor here comes from a woman aged 25 to 39 in good health.

The table lists this clonotype with a few counts. The chain recombines TRBV15 with TRBJ2-1; a weak D match, TRBD1 (6 bases). Germline V gene lookup returns CDR1 LNHNV and CDR2 YYDKDF (reference sequence). The CDR3 is made up of 14 amino acids. V gave up 1 base and J gave up 9 bases, with 13 bases separating them. The CDR3 spells CATSRVVQGGEQFF. DNA of the CDR3: TGTGCCACCAGCAGAGTGGTACAGGGTGGTGAGCAGTTCTTC.

This rearrangement joins TRBV3-1 to TRBJ2-5; TRBD2 aligns across 7 bases. The CDR3 contains 12 residues. The V segment lost 1 base and the J segment 13 bases; nucleotides outside the gene matches: 6. Germline V CDR1 and CDR2: LGHDT, YNNKEL (reference sequence). CDR3 loop: CASSQAAGDRYF. The CDR3 DNA sequence: TGTGCCAGCAGCCAAGCCGCGGGGGACCGGTACTTC.

This chain connects TRBV3-1 to TRBJ1-2; D is undetermined. The CDR3 consists of 14 residues. Per germline, CDR1 LGHDT and CDR2 YNNKEL (reference sequence). The V end was cut by 3 bases, the J end by 2 bases, with 10 bases between. CDR3 DNA: TGTGCCAGCAGCCAGAACAGTCCCAACTATGGCTACACCTTC. This gives the protein CASSQNSPNYGYTF.

This clonotype was recorded many times. The rearrangement links TRBV6-1 to TRBJ1-2; perhaps TRBD1 as D (5 bases). Per germline, CDR1 MNHNS and CDR2 SASEGT. CDR3 length: 14 residues. V was shortened by 5 bases and J by 4 bases, with 14 bases between the two germline ends. DNA of the CDR3: TGTGCCAGCAGTATCCAAGCGGGGGGCTATGGCTACACCTTC. Translated, it gives CASSIQAGGYGYTF.

The sample holds a few counts of this clonotype. V usage is TRBV12-3 or TRBV12-4 and J usage is TRBJ2-2, with D unresolved. V gave up 8 bases and J gave up 5 bases, with 9 bases separating them. The CDR3 extends over 12 amino acids. CDR3 bases: TGTGCCAGCCCTGGGGTTACCGGGGAGCTGTTTTTT. It encodes CASPGVTGELFF.

The chain carries TRBV3-1 and TRBJ2-5; D is ambiguous. Between the trimmed V and J ends, which lost 3 bases and 5 bases, there was a span of 10 bases. The CDR3 totals 13 residues. Germline V gives CDR1 LGHDT, CDR2 YNNKEL (reference sequence). This chain's CDR3 is CASSQVPWETQYF. DNA of the CDR3: TGTGCCAGCAGCCAGGTTCCCTGGGAGACCCAGTACTTC.

The gene calls are TRBV11-2 and TRBJ2-6; D not resolved. The CDR3 loop spans 16 amino acids. V lost 2 bases, J lost 4 bases, and 12 bases lay in between. Looked up from germline, CDR1 is SGHAT and CDR2 is FQNNGV. CDR3 protein: CASSLPARKGANVLTF. CDR3 nucleotide sequence: TGTGCCAGCAGCTTACCAGCCCGTAAAGGGGCCAACGTCCTGACTTTC.

This clonotype came up a few times. The chain is built from TRBV30 and TRBJ2-7, with 7 nucleotides matching TRBD1. With V trimmed by 4 bases and J by 1 base, 10 bases remained unmatched. The CDR3 loop spans 15 amino acids. CDR1 is GTSNPN and CDR2 is SVGIG in the germline V gene (reference sequence). For the CDR3, the DNA is TGTGCCTGGACCTCCTACAGGGGCGGTTCCTACGAGCAGTACTTC. It is translated as CAWTSYRGGSYEQYF.

This clonotype came up a few times. This chain links TRBV5-1 with TRBJ2-1; either TRBD1 or TRBD2 may fit D (5 bases each). The length of the CDR3 is 17 residues. Trimming removed 2 bases from V and 4 bases from J, with 19 bases in between. Germline lookup yields CDR1 SGHRS and CDR2 YFSETQ. CDR3 region: CASSLEGPGGIYNEQFF. The CDR3 coding sequence is TGCGCCAGCAGCTTAGAGGGGCCCGGAGGTATTTACAATGAGCAGTTCTTC. Complete variable domain (other parts from reference TRBV5-1 and TRBJ2-1): KAGVTQTPRYLIKTRGQQVTLSCSPISGHRSVSWYQQTPGQGLQFLFEYFSETQRNKGNFPGRFSGRQFSNSRSEMNVSTLELGDSALYLCASSLEGPGGIYNEQFFGPGTRLTVL.

This clonotype has a handful of counts. J is TRBJ2-7 and V is TRBV12-3 or TRBV12-4; 8 nucleotides align to TRBD1. This CDR3 is built from 15 residues. V dropped 6 bases and J dropped 4; count of bases not matched to a gene: 11. DNA of the CDR3: TGTGCCAGCAGCCCGCGTGGACAGGGCCCTTACGAGCAGTACTTC. As protein: CASSPRGQGPYEQYF.

This chain links TRBV27 with TRBJ1-1; 8 bases match TRBD1. The CDR3 loop spans 14 amino acids. Looked up from germline, CDR1 is MNHEY and CDR2 is SMNVEV (reference sequence). V dropped 5 bases and J dropped 3; count of bases not matched to a gene: 5. The CDR3 loop is CASSRYRGDTEAFF. The CDR3 DNA follows: TGTGCCAGCAGTCGTTACAGGGGGGACACTGAAGCTTTCTTT.

The V call is TRBV6-6, the J call TRBJ2-5; 7 bases fit TRBD2. Germline values: CDR1 MNHNY, CDR2 SVGAGI (reference sequence). This CDR3 is built from 13 residues. V trimming: 5 bases; J trimming: 9 bases; junction bases outside the gene matches: 9. The CDR3 region has the DNA TGTGCCAGCAGTGGCTTGGGAGGGGAGGCCCAGTACTTC. Translation gives CASSGLGGEAQYF.

The chain links TRBV7-2 to TRBJ2-5, with 8 bases lining up with TRBD2. Germline V gives CDR1 SGHTA, CDR2 FQGNSA. After removal of 4 bases from V and 5 bases from J, the junction contained 12 bases not matched to a gene. The CDR3 is 16 amino acids. The CDR3 sequence is CASSSQVGTRGETQYF. For the CDR3, the DNA is TGTGCCAGCAGCTCCCAGGTCGGGACTAGGGGGGAGACCCAGTACTTC.

This clonotype came up a few times. This chain uses TRBV5-1 with TRBJ1-6; D gene unclear. The germline CDR1 and CDR2 sequences are SGHRS and YFSETQ. The CDR3 runs 14 residues. The V end was cut by 0 bases, the J end by 8 bases, with 9 bases between. CDR3 sequence reads: CASSLGGDDSPLHF. CDR3 bases: TGCGCCAGCAGCTTGGGTGGAGACGATTCACCCCTCCACTTT.

This clonotype has a handful of counts. The chain uses TRBV6-6 and TRBJ1-1; tentatively, D is TRBD1 (6 bases). The CDR3 runs 14 residues. Per germline, CDR1 MNHNY and CDR2 SVGAGI (reference sequence). Trimming removed 6 bases at V and 1 base at J, with 12 bases between. CDR3 amino acids: CASRNGGENTEAFF. CDR3 DNA sequence: TGTGCCAGCAGAAACGGGGGCGAGAACACTGAAGCTTTCTTT.

A few counts support this clonotype. This may come from a read error, since a much larger clone is one base off. The CDR3 coding sequence is TGTGCCAGCAGTTTTGAGGAAGAGACCCAGTACTTC. Amino acids: CASSFEEETQYF. The chain has TRBV12-3 or TRBV12-4 and TRBJ2-5; D uncertain. Trimming took 3 bases from V and 3 from J, leaving 5 bases between them. The CDR3 spans 12 residues.

This clonotype was seen more than once but under ten times. The chain is built from TRBV9 and TRBJ2-3; TRBD2 is a possible D gene (6 bases). The V end lost 6 bases, the J end lost 1 base, and 12 bases lay between the germline ends. The CDR3 contains 14 residues. Per germline, CDR1 SGDLS and CDR2 YYNGEE. CDR3 sequence (DNA): TGTGCCAGCAATGCGGGGTTGGGCACAGATACGCAGTATTTT. As protein: CASNAGLGTDTQYF.

A remark on this clonotype: This may be a read error: a much more frequent sequence differs by one nucleotide. The V and J genes are TRBV6-5 and TRBJ2-5; D is perhaps TRBD2 (5 bases). Germline loops: CDR1 MNHEY, CDR2 SVGAGI. Trimming removed 5 bases from V and 3 bases from J, with 10 bases in between. The CDR3 spans 13 residues. This CDR3 is CASSQLVEETQYF. In nucleotides, the CDR3 is TGTGCCAGCAGTCAACTAGTGGAAGAGACCCAGTACTTC.

This clonotype has more than one count but fewer than ten. This chain joins TRBV10-3 and TRBJ1-4, with D tentatively TRBD1 (5 bases). The germline gives CDR1 ENHRY, CDR2 SYGVKD. V was cut by 6 bases and J by 5 bases, with 13 bases left in between. The CDR3 totals 14 residues. Written as DNA, the CDR3 is TGTGCCATCAGAAGCGGCGGGGGGAATGAAAAACTGTTTTTT. It translates to CAIRSGGGNEKLFF.

The chain combines TRBV29-1 with TRBJ1-1; D call uncertain. The CDR3 length is 13 residues. Trimming took 2 bases from V and 1 from J, leaving 8 bases between them. Per the germline V gene, CDR1 is SQVTM and CDR2 is ANQGSEA. The CDR3 reads CSVEKSPNTEAFF. The CDR3 DNA reads TGCAGCGTTGAAAAATCTCCGAACACTGAAGCTTTCTTT.

The chain has TRBV18 and TRBJ1-1; possibly TRBD1 for D (5 bases). Germline CDR1 and CDR2: KGHSH and LQKENI. The CDR3 loop spans 15 amino acids. V was clipped by 0 bases and J by 5 bases, with 13 bases between them. The CDR3 loop reads CASSPPVPEGTEAFF. CDR3 sequence (DNA): TGTGCCAGCTCACCACCTGTCCCCGAGGGGACTGAAGCTTTCTTT.

This clonotype was counted ten times or more. V is TRBV28 and J is TRBJ2-1, with TRBD2 matching over 7 bases. Germline CDR1 MDHEN, CDR2 SYDVKM. This CDR3 is 12 amino acids long. J was trimmed by 10 bases and V by 4 bases; bases with no gene match: 4. The CDR3 coding sequence is TGTGCCAGCAGTTCCAGCGGGGTAGAGCAGTTCTTC. Amino acids: CASSSSGVEQFF.

This clonotype has more than one count but fewer than ten. V usage is TRBV28 and J usage is TRBJ1-1; 9 bases match TRBD1. After removal of 4 bases from V and 5 bases from J, the junction contained 11 bases not matched to a gene. The CDR3 has 16 amino acids. In germline, CDR1 is MDHEN, CDR2 SYDVKM. The CDR3 sequence: CASSSPPGTGRTEAFF. CDR3 sequence (DNA): TGTGCCAGCAGTTCGCCTCCGGGGACAGGGCGTACTGAAGCTTTCTTT. The full variable domain, rest sourced from reference TRBV28 and TRBJ1-1, is DVKVTQSSRYLVKRTGEKVFLECVQDMDHENMFWYRQDPGLGLRLIYFSYDVKMKEKGDIPEGYSVSREKKERFSLILESASTNQTSMYLCASSSPPGTGRTEAFFGQGTRLTVV.

This clonotype has a count of ten or more. The V gene is TRBV12-3 or TRBV12-4, the J gene TRBJ2-7, with D possibly matching TRBD1 (6 bases). The V and J ends lost 5 bases and 5 bases respectively, with 16 bases between them. This CDR3 is 14 amino acids long. Here the CDR3 reads CASSPDRRSNEQYF. CDR3 bases: TGTGCCAGCAGTCCCGACAGGAGGAGCAACGAGCAGTACTTC.

This clonotype occurred a few times. This sequence joins TRBV20-1 and TRBJ2-7, with 8 bases aligning to TRBD2. The CDR3 sequence is 13 residues long. Germline V gene data show CDR1 as DFQATT and CDR2 as SNEGSKA (reference sequence). V gave up 0 bases and J gave up 9 bases; unmatched junction bases: 7. CDR3 nucleotide sequence: TGCAGTGCTAGAGATCCTAGCGGGTTGGGGCAGTACTTC. As protein: CSARDPSGLGQYF.